One T cell receptor beta chain is described in this entry. Authors' analysis steps: Estimation of nucleated cell counts relied on the amplification of reference gene primers. Data came from immunoSEQ multiplex PCR; TCRdb stores just in-frame clones and leaves some out. V, J and clone size reflect that table, while D and trimming were determined from the DNA. The table shows about 100,000 clones, with about 85% occurring only once. This sample was taken from a study of blood T cell repertoires in COVID-19. On the study more broadly: COVID-19 samples from acute and convalescent phases originated in the United States, Italy and Spain. T cells, B-cell-depleted T cells, or PBMCs provided the cDNA or gDNA that served as material.

Enrolled during active infection, Seattle patients were then followed longitudinally. Germline CDR1 and CDR2: SGHKS and YYEKEE (reference sequence). This CDR3 has 15 residues. V gave up 4 bases and J gave up 0 bases, with 13 bases separating them. The source is a woman aged 50 to 60 with COVID-19, enrolled during active disease. The chain couples TRBV5-5 to TRBJ1-2; no definite D call. The sequenced sample consisted of peripheral blood. Here the CDR3 DNA reads TGTGCCAGCAGCCCCCAACAGTTAGCTAACTATGGCTACACCTTC. Protein: CASSPQQLANYGYTF.